These 15 T cell receptor beta chains share one sample of origin, sequenced in a study of T cells in women clearing cervical HPV infection (dated by TCRdb to 2016 to 2019). The library was generated by the immunoSEQ multiplex PCR assay. TCRdb limited this immuneACCESS table to in-frame rearrangements with V and J called. A share of clones is missing; checked studies link under half to unresolved V genes, and the rest is unexplained. The sample table holds about 30,000 clones. 3.5% of the sample is held by the ten biggest clonotypes. Sequenced material: blood buffy coat. The receptor source for this set is a woman between 18 and 70 years old with a cervical HPV16 infection that either progressed to CIN3+ or cleared (not recorded which).

For this clone: The CDR3 end lies 3 residues beyond the end of the read and is filled in from the germline J gene. V and J are TRBV20-1 and TRBJ2-1; 11 positions agree with TRBD2. The CDR3 sequence is 15 residues long. Germline CDR1 reads DFQATT; CDR2 reads SNEGSKA (reference sequence). The junction had 5 bases not matched to a gene; V was cut back by 1 base and J by 6 bases. The sequenced CDR3 bases are TGCAGTGCTAGAGTCACTAGCGGGAGAGGCAATGAG. Translating it yields CSARVTSGRGNE. The full CDR3 is CSARVTSGRGNEQFF.

As to this clone: The read ends 3 residues shy of where the CDR3 ends; the end is completed using the germline J gene. The chain is built from TRBV10-3 and TRBJ1-6, with D uncertain. Trimming left V 3 bases short and J 10 bases short, with 16 bases between. This CDR3 comprises 15 residues. Looked up from germline, CDR1 is ENHRY and CDR2 is SYGVKD. The CDR3 spells CAISDQDKAGSPLHF. CDR3 DNA (partial): TGTGCCATCAGTGACCAAGACAAAGCGGGATCACCC.

In the case of this clone: An end of the junction does not agree with germline; a read error may underlie this. The read falls 3 residues short of the CDR3 end, and the missing part is taken from the germline J gene. The chain employs TRBV2 and TRBJ2-3; the D gene is possibly TRBD2 (6 bases). This CDR3 is 15 amino acids long. CDR1 is SNHLY, CDR2 FYNNEI, per germline. Here the CDR3 reads CASTEASASTDTQYF. The sequenced part of the CDR3 DNA is TGTGCCAGCACTGAAGCTAGCGCGAGCACAGATACG. The whole variable domain, remainder taken from reference TRBV2 and TRBJ2-3, is EPEVTQTPSHQVTQMGQEVILRCVPISNHLYFYWYRQILGQKVEFLVSFYNNEISEKSEIFDDQFSVERPDGSNFTLKIRSTKLEDSAMYFCASTEASASTDTQYFGPGTRLTVL.

A remark on this clone: Read sequence stops 3 residues before the CDR3 end, and the germline J gene provides the missing end. This chain uses TRBV20-1 with TRBJ2-3; possibly TRBD1 or TRBD2 for D (7 bases each). Trimming shortened V by 6 bases and J by 3 bases, and 25 bases separated the two germline ends. The CDR3 consists of 17 residues. The germline V gene has CDR1 DFQATT and CDR2 SNEGSKA (reference sequence). The CDR3 spells CSAYSVGGGGLTDTQYF. The DNA read from the CDR3 is TGCAGTGCCTACAGTGTTGGGGGAGGGGGCTTAACAGATACG.

Remarks on this clone: The read terminates 3 residues ahead of where the CDR3 ends, so the germline J gene completes it. The chain joins TRBV6-2 or TRBV6-3 to TRBJ2-5, with D perhaps TRBD2 (5 bases). V lost 1 base to trimming and J lost 5 bases, with 11 bases between them. The CDR3 spans 14 residues. Germline V gene lookup returns CDR1 MNHEY and CDR2 SVGEGT. CDR3 amino acids: CASSYLLERETQYF. The sequenced CDR3 bases are TGTGCCAGCAGTTACTTGTTGGAGCGGGAGACC.

Worth noting for this clone: The read terminates 3 residues before the CDR3 end, so the remaining end is supplied by the germline J gene. The genes are TRBV20-1 and TRBJ2-3; 11 bases map to TRBD1. The germline CDR1 and CDR2 sequences are DFQATT and SNEGSKA (reference sequence). The CDR3 length is 14 residues. The junction had 8 bases not matched to a gene; V was cut back by 6 bases and J by 6 bases. CDR3 protein: CSAAPDRGPDTQYF. The DNA read from the CDR3 is TGCAGTGCGGCTCCGGACAGGGGGCCTGATACG.

A note on this clone: The missing CDR3 end, 3 residues past where the read stops, is filled in from the germline J gene. This chain connects TRBV6-1 to TRBJ2-1; D is uncertain. The CDR3 runs 15 residues. Germline lookup yields CDR1 MNHNS and CDR2 SASEGT. V gave up 2 bases and J gave up 9 bases, with 17 bases separating them. CDR3 amino acids: CASSESPAESGEQFF. The sequenced part of the CDR3 DNA is TGTGCCAGCAGTGAATCCCCCGCGGAGTCGGGTGAG.

The CDR3: CSAAGDGNTEAFF. The part of the CDR3 DNA that was read is TGCAGCGCCGCGGGGGACGGTAACACTGAA. The gene calls are TRBV29-1 and TRBJ1-1; weak D call: TRBD1 (5 bases). Coverage ceases 3 residues before the CDR3 finishes, and the germline J gene fills in the end. The CDR3 consists of 13 residues. Germline loops: CDR1 SQVTM, CDR2 ANQGSEA. The germline V and J ends were trimmed by 7 bases and 2 bases, with 14 bases remaining between them. Filled out from reference TRBV29-1 and TRBJ1-1, the complete variable domain reads SAVISQKPSRDICQRGTSLTIQCQVDSQVTMMFWYRQQPGQSLTLIATANQGSEATYESGFVIDKFPISRPNLTFSTLTVSNMSPEDSSIYLCSAAGDGNTEAFFGQGTRLTVV.

On this clone: The sequence runs out 3 residues before the end of the CDR3; the remainder is reconstructed from the germline J gene. This chain links TRBV5-1 with TRBJ2-7; TRBD2 matches at 8 bases. The CDR3 is 15 amino acids. Germline V CDR1 and CDR2: SGHRS, YFSETQ. J lost 6 bases, V lost 0 bases, and 8 bases had no gene match. CDR3 DNA (partial): TGCGCCAGCAGCTTGGTGACATGGACTAGCCTCGAG. Amino acids: CASSLVTWTSLE. The full CDR3 protein reads CASSLVTWTSLEQYF.

About this clone: The read terminates 3 residues before the CDR3 end, so the remaining end is supplied by the germline J gene. V usage is TRBV20-1 and J usage is TRBJ2-1, with D possibly matching TRBD2 (6 bases). The V and J ends lost 4 bases and 1 base respectively, with 17 bases between them. CDR1 and CDR2 from the germline V gene are DFQATT and SNEGSKA (reference sequence). The CDR3 totals 16 residues. CDR3 sequence reads: CSATVYAGKSYNEQFF. The CDR3 DNA, read in part, is TGCAGTGCTACCGTCTATGCGGGGAAATCCTACAATGAG.

Worth noting for this clone: The DNA ends 3 residues before the CDR3 does, and the rest of the CDR3 is filled in from the germline J gene. V and J are TRBV19 and TRBJ2-3; 11 bases map to TRBD1. The germline V gene encodes CDR1 LNHDA and CDR2 SQIVND (reference sequence). This CDR3 is built from 17 residues. The junction had 12 bases not matched to a gene; V was cut back by 8 bases and J by 2 bases. CDR3 residues: CASRPPRGQGVTDTQYF. The CDR3 DNA, read in part, is TGTGCCAGTCGGCCTCCAAGGGGACAGGGGGTCACAGATACG.

As to this clone: The DNA ends 3 residues before the CDR3 does, and the rest of the CDR3 is filled in from the germline J gene. J is TRBJ2-5 and V is TRBV11-2, with D perhaps matching TRBD1 (5 bases). This CDR3 contains 13 residues. The germline V gene has CDR1 SGHAT and CDR2 FQNNGV. The V and J ends lost 4 bases and 6 bases respectively, with 12 bases between them. CDR3 sequence: CASSSSPGQTQYF. The covered CDR3 bases are TGTGCCAGCAGCTCTTCTCCAGGGCAGACC.

A note on this clone: Coverage ceases 3 residues before the CDR3 finishes, and the germline J gene fills in the end. The chain uses TRBV19 and TRBJ2-2; TRBD1 is a possible D gene (6 bases). The ends were cut back, 3 bases at V and 6 bases at J, with 8 bases in the middle. Germline values: CDR1 LNHDA, CDR2 SQIVND (reference sequence). The CDR3 consists of 13 residues. CDR3: CASSMAGAGELFF. The sequenced CDR3 bases are TGTGCCAGTAGTATGGCAGGGGCCGGGGAG. Variable domain in full (rest from reference TRBV19 and TRBJ2-2): DGGITQSPKYLFRKEGQNVTLSCEQNLNHDAMYWYRQDPGQGLRLIYYSQIVNDFQKGDIAEGYSVSREKKESFPLTVTSAQKNPTAFYLCASSMAGAGELFFGEGSRLTVL.

CDR3 protein: CASSYDSGDYEQYF. The sequenced CDR3 bases are TGTGCCAGCAGTTACGATAGCGGAGACTACGAG. The V gene is TRBV6-2 or TRBV6-3, the J gene TRBJ2-7; tentative D call: TRBD2 (6 bases). The read ends 3 residues before the CDR3 terminus; that terminus is restored from the germline J gene. The CDR3 has 14 amino acids. The V gene lost 2 bases and the J gene lost 3 bases, with 11 bases spanning the gap. Germline CDR1 is MNHEY and CDR2 is SVGEGT.

On this clone itself: The read halts 3 residues ahead of the CDR3 end, with the missing end drawn from the germline J gene. The chain combines TRBV6-2 or TRBV6-3 with TRBJ2-1; D remains unclear. Per the germline V gene, CDR1 is MNHEY and CDR2 is SVGEGT. Trimming took off 6 bases at V and 2 bases at J, with 11 bases between the two ends. The CDR3 runs 14 residues. CDR3 DNA, as far as it was read: TGTGCCAGCAGGTACCTTAGTACCTACAATGAG. Its translation is CASRYLSTYNE. The full-length CDR3 reads as CASRYLSTYNEQFF.